The 15 T cell receptor beta chains given below trace back to one sample, sequenced in a study of Ad26.COV2.S vaccination and SARS-CoV-2 variants. Treatment specified: roughly 20 received Ad26.COV2.S at low or high dose, single or two shots; several received placebo; per-sample allocation not given. After the first vaccine or placebo injection, samples were drawn on day 63. The repertoire was sequenced with immunoSEQ multiplex PCR; TCRdb's copy has only in-frame clones and lacks some. The sample lists about 460,000 clones, 89% occurring once. The input for sequencing was peripheral blood, taken in a trial of Ad26.COV2.S vaccine versus placebo. Receptor source: a person between 18 and 65 years old who received the Ad26.COV2.S COVID-19 vaccine or a placebo.

The V call is TRBV11-3, the J call TRBJ2-1, with 11 nucleotides matching TRBD2. Germline V gene lookup returns CDR1 SGHNT and CDR2 YENEEA. The CDR3 is 15 residues long. The ends lost 2 bases at V and 5 bases at J; junction bases unmatched: 2. The CDR3 bases are TGTGCCAGCAGCTTAAGACTAGCGGGACACAATGAGCAGTTCTTC. Its translation: CASSLRLAGHNEQFF.

The V and J genes are TRBV4-3 and TRBJ1-2; 8 bases line up with TRBD1. The germline V gene has CDR1 LGHNA and CDR2 YSLEER. The CDR3 extends over 16 amino acids. V dropped 3 bases and J dropped 2; count of bases not matched to a gene: 8. CDR3 nucleotides: TGCGCCAGCAGCCAGGGTTCCCAGGGGGCGAACTATGGCTACACCTTC. Translating it yields CASSQGSQGANYGYTF.

The CDR3: CATSRDYGLASPYEQYF. The CDR3, as DNA: TGTGCCACCAGCAGAGATTATGGGCTGGCCAGCCCCTACGAGCAGTACTTC. The chain couples TRBV15 to TRBJ2-7; D not resolved. The V end lost 0 bases, the J end lost 2 bases, and 17 bases lay between the germline ends. This CDR3 is 17 amino acids long. Germline loops: CDR1 LNHNV, CDR2 YYDKDF (reference sequence).

The CDR3 sequence: CASSLGTGGNQPQHF. For the CDR3, the DNA is TGTGCCAGTAGTTTAGGGACAGGGGGCAATCAGCCCCAGCATTTT. The chain carries TRBV19 and TRBJ1-5; 10 nucleotides match TRBD1. Germline V gives CDR1 LNHDA, CDR2 SQIVND (reference sequence). The CDR3 contains 15 residues. V trimming: 5 bases; J trimming: 2 bases; junction bases outside the gene matches: 3.

The V and J genes are TRBV6-6 and TRBJ2-2; D call uncertain. V was shortened by 5 bases and J by 5 bases, with 6 bases between the two germline ends. The CDR3 runs to 12 residues. CDR1 MNHNY and CDR2 SVGAGI come from the germline V gene (reference sequence). Here the CDR3 DNA reads TGTGCCAGCAGTCTGGGAACCGGGGAGCTGTTTTTT. Encoded protein: CASSLGTGELFF.

The rearrangement uses TRBV18 and TRBJ2-7, with D tentatively TRBD1 or TRBD2 (5 bases each). CDR1 and CDR2 (germline): KGHSH, LQKENI. V was shortened by 3 bases and J by 6 bases, with 6 bases between the two germline ends. This CDR3 is 11 amino acids long. CDR3 protein: CASSPGVEQYF. CDR3 sequence (DNA): TGTGCCAGCTCACCGGGGGTCGAGCAGTACTTC.

This clone appeared once. This specimen includes other DNA sequences encoding the same CDR3. CDR3 in DNA: TGTGCCAGCAGCTTAGTAGCAGGCGGCAATCAGCCCCAGCATTTT. Translated, it gives CASSLVAGGNQPQHF. The chain links TRBV7-2 to TRBJ1-5, with D uncertain. Trimming took 1 base from V and 2 from J, leaving 9 bases between them. CDR3 size: 15 residues. Germline V gene data show CDR1 as SGHTA and CDR2 as FQGNSA.

The rearrangement joins TRBV2 to TRBJ1-5; the match to TRBD1 covers 7 bases. V lost 9 bases, J lost 3 bases, and 11 bases stayed unmatched. The V gene's germline CDR1 is SNHLY and CDR2 FYNNEI. The CDR3 is 15 amino acids. The CDR3 spells CASCRDSAYNQPQHF. In nucleotides, the CDR3 is TGTGCCAGTTGCCGGGACAGTGCCTACAATCAGCCCCAGCATTTT.

CDR3 residues: CASSLRPGHVPGYTF. The CDR3 DNA sequence: TGTGCCAGCAGTTTAAGGCCGGGACACGTACCTGGCTACACCTTC. The V gene is TRBV27, the J gene TRBJ1-2; tentative D call: TRBD1 (6 bases). CDR1 and CDR2 from the germline V gene are MNHEY and SMNVEV (reference sequence). The V gene lost 2 bases and the J gene lost 7 bases, with 17 bases spanning the gap. The CDR3 totals 15 residues.

The gene calls are TRBV7-8 and TRBJ1-5; maybe TRBD1 (6 bases). The CDR3 length is 16 residues. CDR1 is SGHVS and CDR2 is FQNEAQ in the germline V gene. V was shortened by 5 bases and J by 0 bases, with 14 bases between the two germline ends. CDR3 in DNA: TGTGCCAGCAGCACTCGACAGGCGAATAGCAATCAGCCCCAGCATTTT. It yields the protein CASSTRQANSNQPQHF.

The chain has TRBV7-9 and TRBJ2-1; D is possibly TRBD1 (6 bases). The CDR3 consists of 16 residues. The ends were cut back, 4 bases at V and 0 bases at J, with 13 bases in the middle. Germline V gene data show CDR1 as SEHNR and CDR2 as FQNEAQ (reference sequence). CDR3 DNA: TGTGCCAGCAGCTCCCCCCAGGGGAACTCCTACAATGAGCAGTTCTTC. Amino acids: CASSSPQGNSYNEQFF.

The V gene is TRBV28, the J gene TRBJ2-5; D possibly matches TRBD1 or TRBD2 (5 bases each). The CDR3 sequence is 17 residues long. CDR1 and CDR2 from the germline V gene are MDHEN and SYDVKM. The germline V and J ends were trimmed by 5 bases and 0 bases, with 19 bases remaining between them. The CDR3 reads CASSPRGRPINQETQYF. The CDR3 nucleotides read TGTGCCAGCAGTCCCCGGGGCAGGCCAATTAACCAAGAGACCCAGTACTTC.

This chain uses TRBV7-2 with TRBJ1-1; D is uncertain. The CDR3 is 13 amino acids. The germline V gene has CDR1 SGHTA and CDR2 FQGNSA. V shed 7 bases and J shed 2 bases, with 11 bases lying between them. This CDR3 is CASTQSLNTEAFF. CDR3 in DNA: TGTGCCAGCACCCAGAGCCTCAACACTGAAGCTTTCTTT.

The CDR3 is CAISEPGVAEAFF. The CDR3 region has the DNA TGTGCCATCAGTGAGCCAGGGGTGGCTGAAGCTTTCTTT. This chain links TRBV10-3 with TRBJ1-1; TRBD1 is a possible D gene (6 bases). CDR1 and CDR2 (germline): ENHRY, SYGVKD. The ends were cut back, 2 bases at V and 6 bases at J, with 10 bases in the middle. The CDR3 runs 13 residues.

The CDR3: CASRIAGTGGLRNTIYF. The CDR3 coding sequence is TGTGCCAGCAGAATTGCCGGGACAGGGGGGTTGCGAAACACCATATATTTT. The chain joins TRBV5-8 to TRBJ1-3, with 11 bases aligning to TRBD1. Germline loops: CDR1 SGHTS, CDR2 YDEGEE. CDR3 size: 17 residues. V was pared by 5 bases and J by 5 bases, with 12 bases of the junction left unmatched. The variable domain in full, completed from reference TRBV5-8 and TRBJ1-3, reads EAGVTQSPTHLIKTRGQQATLRCSPISGHTSVYWYQQALGLGLQFLLWYDEGEERNRGNFPPRFSGRQFPNYSSELNVNALELEDSALYLCASRIAGTGGLRNTIYFGEGSWLTVV.